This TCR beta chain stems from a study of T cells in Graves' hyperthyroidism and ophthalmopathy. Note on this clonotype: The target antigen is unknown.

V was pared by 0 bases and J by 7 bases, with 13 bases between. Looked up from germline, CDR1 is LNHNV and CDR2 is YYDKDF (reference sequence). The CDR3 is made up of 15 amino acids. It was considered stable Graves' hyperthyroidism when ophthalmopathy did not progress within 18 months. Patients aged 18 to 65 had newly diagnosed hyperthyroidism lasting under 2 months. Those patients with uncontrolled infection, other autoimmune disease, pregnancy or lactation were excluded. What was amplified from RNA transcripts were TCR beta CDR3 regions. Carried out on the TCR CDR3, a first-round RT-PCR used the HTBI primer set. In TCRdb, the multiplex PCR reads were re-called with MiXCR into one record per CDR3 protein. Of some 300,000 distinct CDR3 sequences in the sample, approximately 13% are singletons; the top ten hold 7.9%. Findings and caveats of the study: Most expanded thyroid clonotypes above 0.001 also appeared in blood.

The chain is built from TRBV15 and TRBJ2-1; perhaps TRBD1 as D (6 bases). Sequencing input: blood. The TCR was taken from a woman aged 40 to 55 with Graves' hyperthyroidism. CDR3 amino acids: CATSRDLGTGNEQFF. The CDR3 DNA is TGTGCCACCAGCAGAGATCTTGGCACAGGGAATGAGCAGTTCTTC.